In this sample, the clone carrying this TCR beta chain turned up a few times. Its antigen is undetermined. Antigen-specific CD4+ T cells were expanded with viral peptide pools in the ViraFEST assay before sequencing. Following an approximately eleven-day culture, CD4+ T cells were purified. BNT162b2 vaccine or mRNA-1273 vaccine was given to participants in two doses. No vaccinee had earlier SARS-CoV-2 infection, and nucleocapsid antibodies were negative. This specimen belongs to a study of vaccination effects on CD4 cells after COVID-19. Germline V lookup: CDR1 KGHDR, CDR2 SFDVKD. The CDR3 is 15 residues long. V was trimmed by 6 bases and J by 3 bases, leaving 13 bases between them. Sequenced by immunoSEQ multiplex PCR; TCRdb stores in-frame clones only, minus some. Of approximately 70,000 clones listed, 76% are singletons. Whole-study results and caveats: The study, lacking early post-infection timepoints, had few convalescent patients. The vaccine-induced clones of healthy vaccinees included only 1 of 255 that cross-reacted with common cold coronaviruses. Substantial clonal contraction characterized both infection- and vaccine-induced clones late after vaccination.

The chain carries TRBV24-1 and TRBJ2-2, with D perhaps given as TRBD1 or TRBD2 (5 bases each). This clonotype was sampled from a human donor who received a COVID-19 vaccine. The starting material was CD4+ T cells from PBMCs cultured with HCoV-OC43 spike peptides, obtained after COVID-19 vaccination. The subset denotes: HCoV-OC43 spike overlapping peptide pool stimulation. CDR3 coding DNA: TGTGCCACCAGTCGTGGGGGACGGGACACCGGGGAGCTGTTTTTT. Translation gives CATSRGGRDTGELFF.